This record covers a single T cell receptor beta chain. This sample was taken from a study of beta chain features in type 1 diabetes. Background on the study: All samples together contributed 85 million to 120 million sorted cells for examination.

The whole isolated RNA underwent reverse transcription, so sequencing captured expressed TCRB transcripts. This table comes from immunoSEQ multiplex PCR, and its TCRdb copy is limited to in-frame clones, with some not included. This table has over 350,000 clones, roughly 16% appearing once. There are 16 residues in the CDR3. Between the trimmed V and J ends, which lost 0 bases and 4 bases, there was a span of 16 bases. The V gene's germline CDR1 is SGDLS and CDR2 YYNGEE. The TCR was taken from a woman between 18 and 29 years old in good health. The chain has TRBV9 and TRBJ1-1; D unresolved. Sample: naive CD4+ T cells from blood. Here the CDR3 reads CASSVGQGSGSTEAFF. CDR3 bases: TGTGCCAGCAGCGTAGGACAAGGGTCGGGGAGCACTGAAGCTTTCTTT.